The 22 T cell receptor beta chains listed next were all sequenced from one sample in a study of cytomegalovirus exposure and HLA in healthy donors. 60 Vbeta and 13 Jbeta primers were used in PCR. TCRdb's copy holds only in-frame clones and misses some; the assay was immunoSEQ multiplex PCR. This table has about 120,000 clones, about 75% appearing once. Sequenced: PBMCs. Receptor source: a woman aged 40 to 50 in good health and CMV-seropositive.

J is TRBJ2-2 and V is TRBV7-2; 9 nucleotides line up with TRBD2. The V segment lost 2 bases and the J segment 0 bases; nucleotides outside the gene matches: 4. Germline CDR1 SGHTA, CDR2 FQGNSA. The CDR3 length is 17 residues. CDR3 DNA sequence: TGTGCCAGCAGCTTAATAGCGGGGGCTGCGAACACCGGGGAGCTGTTTTTT. Translating gives CASSLIAGAANTGELFF.

V gene TRBV4-2 combines with J gene TRBJ2-7; TRBD1 matches 9 bases. CDR3 length: 15 amino acids. The junction had 6 bases not matched to a gene; V was cut back by 1 base and J by 5 bases. Germline values: CDR1 LGHNA, CDR2 YNFKEQ. As DNA, the CDR3 is TGTGCCAGCAGCCAAGCTGGACAGGGGTTGCACGAGCAGTACTTC. This encodes CASSQAGQGLHEQYF.

The chain carries TRBV27 and TRBJ2-7; the match to TRBD2 covers 10 bases. J gave up 2 bases and V 7 bases, and 5 bases lay outside the gene matches. This CDR3 has 14 residues. From germline, CDR1 is MNHEY and CDR2 SMNVEV (reference sequence). This CDR3 reads CASIRTSGAYEQYF. The CDR3 DNA reads as TGTGCCAGCATCAGGACTAGCGGAGCCTACGAGCAGTACTTC.

The genes are TRBV4-3 and TRBJ2-1; D is possibly TRBD1 (7 bases). The CDR3 loop spans 16 amino acids. Germline CDR1 reads LGHNA; CDR2 reads YSLEER. The germline V and J ends were trimmed by 0 bases and 7 bases, with 16 bases remaining between them. CDR3 sequence (DNA): TGCGCCAGCAGCCAAGATAGGGTAGCAGGGGGGAATGAGCAGTTCTTC. It specifies CASSQDRVAGGNEQFF.

V and J are TRBV5-6 and TRBJ1-1; D not certain. The CDR3 runs to 14 residues. Germline V gives CDR1 SGHDT, CDR2 YYEEEE. The V end was cut by 6 bases, the J end by 2 bases, with 14 bases between. CDR3 amino acids: CASTSFRVNTEAFF. CDR3 sequence (DNA): TGTGCCAGCACCTCTTTCCGGGTTAACACTGAAGCTTTCTTT. The full variable domain, completed using reference TRBV5-6 and TRBJ1-1, is DAGVTQSPTHLIKTRGQQVTLRCSPKSGHDTVSWYQQALGQGPQFIFQYYEEEERQRGNFPDRFSGHQFPNYSSELNVNALLLGDSALYLCASTSFRVNTEAFFGQGTRLTVV.

The chain uses TRBV5-1 and TRBJ2-6; possible D gene TRBD1, 6 bases. CDR1 and CDR2 from the germline V gene are SGHRS and YFSETQ. CDR3 length equals 17 residues. V shed 0 bases and J shed 2 bases, with 12 bases lying between them. CDR3 loop: CASSLELSGAGANVLTF. The CDR3 bases are TGCGCCAGCAGCTTGGAACTTTCAGGGGCTGGGGCCAACGTCCTGACTTTC.

The chain employs TRBV27 and TRBJ2-1; 8 bases are shared with TRBD1. This CDR3 has 15 residues. Trimming removed 7 bases from V and 0 bases from J; junction bases left unmatched: 5. The germline gives CDR1 MNHEY, CDR2 SMNVEV (reference sequence). This chain's CDR3 is CASTSGQGSYNEQFF. DNA of the CDR3: TGTGCCAGCACCTCCGGACAGGGCTCCTACAATGAGCAGTTCTTC.

In this sample, this clone turned up a few times. The gene calls are TRBV29-1 and TRBJ2-3; 11 bases match TRBD2. The CDR3 extends over 15 amino acids. The trim removed 2 bases at V and 0 bases at J, leaving 1 base unmatched. Germline V gene lookup returns CDR1 SQVTM and CDR2 ANQGSEA. DNA of the CDR3: TGCAGCGTTGAAAGGACTAGCGGGAGCACAGATACGCAGTATTTT. Its protein product is CSVERTSGSTDTQYF.

The rearrangement links TRBV7-2 to TRBJ1-2, with D perhaps TRBD1 (6 bases). The V end was cut by 4 bases, the J end by 2 bases, with 11 bases between. The CDR3 is made up of 14 amino acids. Germline V lookup: CDR1 SGHTA, CDR2 FQGNSA. The CDR3 is CASSSTGRNYGYTF. As DNA, the CDR3 is TGTGCCAGCAGCTCAACAGGGAGAAACTATGGCTACACCTTC. Based on the CDR3 plus reference TRBV7-2 and TRBJ1-2, the full variable domain is GAGVSQSPSNKVTEKGKDVELRCDPISGHTALYWYRQSLGQGLEFLIYFQGNSAPDKSGLPSDRFSAERTGGSVSTLTIQRTQQEDSAVYLCASSSTGRNYGYTFGSGTRLTVV.

This chain connects TRBV11-3 to TRBJ2-1; 9 positions agree with TRBD2. This CDR3 has 15 amino acids. V shed 0 bases, J shed 3 bases, and the junction held 0 bases outside the gene matches. Germline V lookup: CDR1 SGHNT, CDR2 YENEEA. The CDR3 loop reads CASSLELAGYNEQFF. The CDR3, as DNA: TGTGCCAGCAGCTTAGAACTAGCGGGCTACAATGAGCAGTTCTTC.

The V and J genes are TRBV27 and TRBJ2-7, with TRBD2 matching 12 bases. Unmatched junction bases numbered 6, after V lost 5 bases and J lost 1 base. Germline loops: CDR1 MNHEY, CDR2 SMNVEV (reference sequence). The CDR3 sequence is 16 residues long. The CDR3 DNA reads as TGTGCCAGCAGTGCCACGCTAGCGGGAGGGTCCTACGAGCAGTACTTC. It encodes CASSATLAGGSYEQYF.

This chain joins TRBV11-2 and TRBJ1-2; 7 bases match TRBD1. Germline CDR1 SGHAT, CDR2 FQNNGV. The junction had 4 bases not matched to a gene; V was cut back by 4 bases and J by 8 bases. CDR3 length: 12 amino acids. CDR3 bases: TGTGCCAGCAGCTCAAGGGGGCCCGGCTACACCTTC. As protein: CASSSRGPGYTF.

The chain couples TRBV19 to TRBJ2-7; 13 bases line up with TRBD2. Germline V gives CDR1 LNHDA, CDR2 SQIVND (reference sequence). J gave up 0 bases and V 4 bases, and 3 bases lay outside the gene matches. This CDR3 is 16 amino acids long. Here the CDR3 reads CASSTRTSGSSYEQYF. The CDR3 DNA follows: TGTGCCAGTAGTACGCGGACTAGCGGGAGCTCCTACGAGCAGTACTTC.

V usage is TRBV6-5 and J usage is TRBJ2-2, with D possibly TRBD2 on 5 matching bases. This CDR3 comprises 15 residues. V lost 6 bases to trimming and J lost 5 bases, with 16 bases between them. Germline loops: CDR1 MNHEY, CDR2 SVGAGI. CDR3 nucleotide sequence: TGTGCCAGCAGGATCCTCGAGGGCGCGACCGGGGAGCTGTTTTTT. The encoded protein is CASRILEGATGELFF.

The sample holds a few counts of this clone. The chain has TRBV7-2 and TRBJ1-2; unclear D gene. The CDR3 extends over 16 amino acids. Germline CDR1 is SGHTA and CDR2 is FQGNSA. Trimming cost V 1 base and J 4 bases, with 16 bases left between them. The CDR3 sequence: CASSLGPGSGSYGYTF. DNA for the CDR3: TGTGCCAGCAGCTTAGGGCCGGGGAGTGGGAGCTATGGCTACACCTTC.

This clone was picked up one time. V usage is TRBV7-6 and J usage is TRBJ1-4, with 10 bases aligning to TRBD1. The CDR3 extends over 15 amino acids. V shed 4 bases and J 8 bases; nucleotides not matched to a gene: 7. Germline V gene sequence: CDR1 SGHVS, CDR2 FNYEAQ. CDR3 DNA: TGTGCCAGCAGCTGGGGGACAGGGGTACAGGAAAAACTGTTTTTT. Translating gives CASSWGTGVQEKLFF.

V is TRBV2 and J is TRBJ2-4; 7 nucleotides agree with TRBD1. This CDR3 region has 14 residues. Germline V CDR1 and CDR2: SNHLY, FYNNEI. The V gene end was trimmed by 4 bases and the J gene end by 5 bases; junction bases not matched to a gene: 5. CDR3 bases: TGTGCCAGCAGTGGTACAGGGGTTGAAAACATTCAGTACTTC. This encodes CASSGTGVENIQYF.

This chain joins TRBV6-1 and TRBJ2-7; D is uncertain. The CDR3 is made up of 13 amino acids. Trimming took off 0 bases at V and 3 bases at J, with 6 bases between the two ends. Germline CDR1 reads MNHNS; CDR2 reads SASEGT. CDR3 nucleotides: TGTGCCAGCAGTGAAGCGAGGAGCTACGAGCAGTACTTC. Translating it yields CASSEARSYEQYF.

The chain has TRBV6-5 and TRBJ1-2; D is unresolved. Germline V gene lookup returns CDR1 MNHEY and CDR2 SVGAGI. V shed 2 bases and J shed 2 bases, with 12 bases lying between them. The CDR3 contains 15 residues. CDR3 sequence (DNA): TGTGCCAGCAGTTACATCGCGGATGGAAACTATGGCTACACCTTC. Protein product: CASSYIADGNYGYTF.

V and J are TRBV5-1 and TRBJ1-6; 9 bases agree with TRBD1. The ends lost 0 bases at V and 7 bases at J; junction bases unmatched: 5. Germline-derived CDR1 and CDR2 are SGHRS and YFSETQ. The CDR3 loop spans 16 amino acids. CDR3 in DNA: TGCGCCAGCAGCTTGGGGGACAGGGACCAAAATTCACCCCTCCACTTT. It codes for CASSLGDRDQNSPLHF.

This rearrangement joins TRBV4-1 to TRBJ2-1; 11 bases match TRBD1. Germline CDR1 MGHRA, CDR2 YSYEKL. The CDR3 length is 15 residues. V lost 2 bases, J lost 6 bases, and 3 bases stayed unmatched. The CDR3 nucleotides are TGCGCCAGCAGCCAACCGGGACAGGGGGGCAATGAGCAGTTCTTC. This encodes CASSQPGQGGNEQFF.

This clone showed up just a few times. CDR3 loop: CASSGGRIYGYTF. The CDR3 coding sequence is TGTGCCAGCAGTGGAGGACGGATCTATGGCTACACCTTC. The V call is TRBV27, the J call TRBJ1-2, with D uncertain. Germline CDR1 is MNHEY and CDR2 is SMNVEV (reference sequence). The CDR3 consists of 13 residues. The V end was cut by 5 bases, the J end by 4 bases, with 11 bases between.